This T cell receptor (beta chain) was identified in a study of spatial heterogeneity in lung cancer. Study-level information: Sequencing consistently turned up more beta-chain sequences than alpha-chain sequences.

This clonotype was picked up a small number of times. Time point noted: sample taken at primary tumor resection. Sequencing was performed on whole RNA extracted from tumor and nontumor lung tissue, or from frozen PBMC, and the material was left unsorted. Samples came from 65 to 75 TRACERx patients with untreated early-stage lung cancer. One entry per CDR3 protein results from TCRdb running MiXCR on the 5' RACE reads. The table shows about 26,000 distinct CDR3 sequences, with roughly 13% occurring only once. V lost 5 bases, J lost 2 bases, and 7 bases stayed unmatched. The CDR3 runs to 17 residues. Per the germline V gene, CDR1 is MNHEY and CDR2 is SVGEGT.

The sample in question was PBMCs, obtained at surgery. The V gene is TRBV6-2 or TRBV6-3, the J gene TRBJ2-1, with 12 bases identical to TRBD2. This receptor was identified in a female donor with early-stage non-small cell lung cancer. The CDR3 DNA reads TGTGCCAGCAGTCTGAGGACTAGCGGGGTCGCCTACAATGAGCAGTTCTTC. Protein: CASSLRTSGVAYNEQFF.